This TCR beta chain was profiled in a study of identifying expanded T cells in peripheral blood. During the collection period, no donor immune events like infections were recorded. Germline V lookup: CDR1 SNHLY, CDR2 FYNNEI. The CDR3 spans 13 residues. The V end lost 1 base, the J end lost 11 bases, and 14 bases lay between the germline ends. Here immunoSEQ multiplex PCR was the method, and the copy in TCRdb shows in-frame clones only, minus some. Of approximately 86,000 clones in the sample, approximately 85% are singletons; the top ten hold 3.5% to 5.5%. The gene calls are TRBV2 and TRBJ1-1; possibly TRBD1 for D (5 bases). The source of this sequence is a person aged 18-70 years in good health. What was sequenced was blood. This CDR3 reads CASSEGEGFGAFF. Here the CDR3 DNA reads TGTGCCAGCAGTGAAGGAGAGGGGTTCGGGGCTTTCTTT.